The next 3 T cell receptor beta chains were all read from a single sample in a study of identical twins' blood T cells. MiXCR, applied by TCRdb to the 5' RACE reads, yields one record per CDR3 protein. The profile covers 400,000 or so distinct CDR3 sequences, with 28% appearing a single time and about 6% taken by the ten largest. Material: PBMCs. These receptors were obtained from a woman aged 18 to 55 in good health.

This chain joins TRBV9 and TRBJ1-5; D possibly corresponds to TRBD1 (6 bases). V was trimmed by 4 bases and J by 3 bases, leaving 14 bases between them. Germline values: CDR1 SGDLS, CDR2 YYNGEE. The CDR3 sequence is 15 residues long. Written as DNA, the CDR3 is TGTGCCAGCAGCCAAGGGGGAGCCCTCAATCAGCCCCAGCATTTT. Its protein is CASSQGGALNQPQHF. The variable domain in full, completed from reference TRBV9 and TRBJ1-5, reads DSGVTQTPKHLITATGQRVTLRCSPRSGDLSVYWYQQSLDQGLQFLIQYYNGEERAKGNILERFSAQQFPDLHSELNLSSLELGDSALYFCASSQGGALNQPQHFGDGTRLSIL.

This clonotype was detected a few times. The chain recombines TRBV5-4 with TRBJ2-7, with a weak D call TRBD2 (6 bases). This CDR3 has 15 amino acids. The germline gives CDR1 SGHNT, CDR2 YYREEE (reference sequence). V was shortened by 4 bases and J by 4 bases, with 18 bases between the two germline ends. CDR3 sequence reads: CASSDGTLSRYEQYF. The CDR3 region has the DNA TGTGCCAGCAGCGACGGGACTCTATCCAGGTACGAGCAGTACTTC.

The J gene is TRBJ1-4, the V gene TRBV7-9, with D uncertain. CDR1 and CDR2 from the germline V gene are SEHNR and FQNEAQ (reference sequence). The CDR3 has 15 amino acids. Deletions cut 1 base from V and 7 bases from J, with 13 bases between. The CDR3 sequence: CASSLDLSALEKLFF. DNA for the CDR3: TGTGCCAGCAGCTTAGATTTATCGGCGCTTGAAAAACTGTTTTTT.